This T cell receptor (beta chain) was recovered during a study of T cell repertoires in cytomegalovirus infection. Study in general: An indication of both CMV infection and matching HLA type came from public TCR beta signatures. Whole-study findings and limits: Within the response measured ex vivo, HLA-C-restricted CMV-specific TCR beta clonotypes were dominant. Accumulated public TCR beta family frequency recognized individuals carrying CMV together with the relevant HLA.

This clonotype was found many times. What it binds is unknown. Germline V lookup: CDR1 SGHAT, CDR2 FQNNGV. V was shortened by 5 bases and J by 5 bases, with 18 bases between the two germline ends. The CDR3 is made up of 15 amino acids. TCRdb used MiXCR to reprocess the reads, holding one entry per CDR3 protein. The sample shows 300,000 or so distinct CDR3 sequences, about 25% of them seen only once. This TCR was sampled from a human donor in good health (CMV status not recorded). Some clones in this sample may be carry-over from other donors' samples. Sequencing input: PBMCs. V and J are TRBV11-2 and TRBJ2-5; D possibly corresponds to TRBD2 (5 bases). The CDR3 protein is CASSQVEIRRETQYF. The CDR3 region has the DNA TGTGCCAGCAGCCAGGTCGAGATTAGGAGGGAGACCCAGTACTTC.